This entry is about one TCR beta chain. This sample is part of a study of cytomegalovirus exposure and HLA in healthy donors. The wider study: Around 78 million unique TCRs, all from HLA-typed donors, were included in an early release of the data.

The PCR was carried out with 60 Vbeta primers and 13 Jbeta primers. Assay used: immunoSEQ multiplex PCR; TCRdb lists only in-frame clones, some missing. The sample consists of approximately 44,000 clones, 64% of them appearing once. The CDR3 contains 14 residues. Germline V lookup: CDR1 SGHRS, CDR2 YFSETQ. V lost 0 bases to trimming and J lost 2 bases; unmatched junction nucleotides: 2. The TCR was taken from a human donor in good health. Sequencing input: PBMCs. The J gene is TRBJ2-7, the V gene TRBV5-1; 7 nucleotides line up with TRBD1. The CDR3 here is CASSLGTGTYEQYF. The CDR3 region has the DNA TGCGCCAGCAGCTTGGGGACAGGAACCTACGAGCAGTACTTC.